This section outlines one T cell receptor (beta chain) sequence together with its context. Its antigen is undetermined. The CDR3 runs 14 residues. Between the trimmed V and J ends, which lost 1 base and 4 bases, there was a span of 10 bases. Germline lookup yields CDR1 SGHDN and CDR2 FVKESK. These data originate in a study of high-grade serous ovarian cancer treatment subgroups. Tumor tissue was taken before any definitive surgery or chemotherapy was given. Findings and caveats of the study: CDR1 and CDR2 were left unanalyzed; analyses focused on CDR3.

Libraries were prepared by immunoSEQ multiplex PCR; TCRdb keeps only in-frame clonotypes and omits some of them. The sample has a few thousand clones; roughly 80% are singletons. The chain recombines TRBV14 with TRBJ1-2, with D tentatively TRBD1 (6 bases). The sequence was collected from a human donor with high-grade serous ovarian cancer. Sequencing was carried out using tumor tissue. CDR3 amino acids: CASSQAGGAYGYTF. Here the CDR3 DNA reads TGTGCCAGCAGCCAAGCCGGGGGGGCCTATGGCTACACCTTC.